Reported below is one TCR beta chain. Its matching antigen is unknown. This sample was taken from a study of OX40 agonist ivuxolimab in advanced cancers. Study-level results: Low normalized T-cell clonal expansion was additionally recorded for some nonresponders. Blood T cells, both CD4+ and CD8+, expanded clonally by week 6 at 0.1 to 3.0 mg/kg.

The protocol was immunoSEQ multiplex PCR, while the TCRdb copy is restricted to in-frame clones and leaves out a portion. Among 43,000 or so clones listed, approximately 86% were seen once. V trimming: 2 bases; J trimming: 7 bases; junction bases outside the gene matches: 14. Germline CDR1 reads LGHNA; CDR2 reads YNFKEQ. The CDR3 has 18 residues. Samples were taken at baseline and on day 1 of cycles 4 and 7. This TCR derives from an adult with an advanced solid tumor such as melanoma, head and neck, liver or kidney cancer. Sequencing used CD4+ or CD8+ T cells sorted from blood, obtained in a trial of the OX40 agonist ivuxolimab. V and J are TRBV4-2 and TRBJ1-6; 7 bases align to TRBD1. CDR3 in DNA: TGTGCCAGCAGCCAAACACACCACCCCGGGACAGCCAATTCACCCCTCCACTTT. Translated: CASSQTHHPGTANSPLHF.